The rows below give T cell receptor beta chains drawn from one sample of a study of CD8 T cells in Susac syndrome. A single record per CDR3 protein comes from TCRdb applying MiXCR to the immunoSEQ multiplex PCR reads. The sample contains 200,000 or so distinct CDR3 sequences, under 97% of which appear only once. The sample comprised CD4+ T cells from PBMCs. Source of these receptors: a human donor with multiple sclerosis. CDR3s include the opening cysteine and the closing phenylalanine or tryptophan. Clone size is given for some rows only: seen once, a few or many times, or a class if the clone is expanded.

j_call clone_size v_call cdr3_aa
TRBJ1-3 . TRBV20-1 CSATQTGNTIYF
TRBJ1-2 once TRBV12-3/TRBV12-4 CASSSTGDAQFYGYTF
TRBJ2-2 once TRBV6-5 CASSHTPTGELFF
TRBJ2-7 once TRBV12-3/TRBV12-4 CASSVFGQAYYEQYF
TRBJ2-5 . TRBV7-6 CASSLGQAGAQETQYF
TRBJ1-2 . TRBV20-1 CSAGTWDRQGYTF
TRBJ1-1 . TRBV6-6 CASSYSRQGMTEAFF
TRBJ1-2 . TRBV20-1 CSALGAPDGYTF
TRBJ2-3 . TRBV20-1 CSATGQGGRTDTQYF
TRBJ2-6 . TRBV27 CASSLLLTGTGANVLTF
TRBJ1-2 . TRBV7-9 CASSVDLDYGYTF
TRBJ1-2 . TRBV30 CAWILGQRYGYTF
TRBJ1-3 . TRBV11-2 CASSLQGDAGNTIYF
TRBJ1-1 . TRBV2 CASSEWRTEAFF
TRBJ2-1 once TRBV30 CAWSGGPSYNEQFF
TRBJ2-1 . TRBV9 CASSVEGSHGGDEQFF
TRBJ1-1 . TRBV9 CASSVQWDTEAFF